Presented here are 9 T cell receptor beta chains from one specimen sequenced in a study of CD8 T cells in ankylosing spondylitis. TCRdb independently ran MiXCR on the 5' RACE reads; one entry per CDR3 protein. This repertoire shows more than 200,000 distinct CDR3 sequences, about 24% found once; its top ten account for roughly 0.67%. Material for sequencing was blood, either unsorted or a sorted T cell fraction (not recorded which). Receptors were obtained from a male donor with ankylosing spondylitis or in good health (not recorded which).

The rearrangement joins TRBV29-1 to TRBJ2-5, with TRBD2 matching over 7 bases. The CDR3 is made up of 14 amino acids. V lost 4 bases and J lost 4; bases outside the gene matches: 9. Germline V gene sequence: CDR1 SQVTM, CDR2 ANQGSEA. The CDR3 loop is CSVGQGGFPETQYF. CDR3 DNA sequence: TGCAGCGTTGGGCAGGGAGGGTTCCCAGAGACCCAGTACTTC.

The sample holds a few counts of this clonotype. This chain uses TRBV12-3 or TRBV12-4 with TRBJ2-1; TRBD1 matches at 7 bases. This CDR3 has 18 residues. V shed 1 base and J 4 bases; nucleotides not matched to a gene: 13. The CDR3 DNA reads TGTGCCAGCAGTTTAGACTCGACAGGGTACCGAGGATACAATGAGCAGTTCTTC. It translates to CASSLDSTGYRGYNEQFF.

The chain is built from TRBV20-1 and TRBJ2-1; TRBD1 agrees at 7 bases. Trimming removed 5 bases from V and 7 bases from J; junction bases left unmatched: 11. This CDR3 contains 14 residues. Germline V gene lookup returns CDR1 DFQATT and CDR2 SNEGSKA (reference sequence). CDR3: CSARQGKRMNEQFF. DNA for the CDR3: TGCAGTGCTCGACAGGGAAAAAGGATGAATGAGCAGTTCTTC.

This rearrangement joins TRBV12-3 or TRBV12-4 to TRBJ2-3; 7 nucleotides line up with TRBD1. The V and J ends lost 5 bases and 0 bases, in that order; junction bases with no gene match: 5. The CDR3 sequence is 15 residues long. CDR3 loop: CASSLGQASTDTQYF. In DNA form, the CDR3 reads TGTGCCAGCAGTCTAGGACAGGCTAGCACAGATACGCAGTATTTT.

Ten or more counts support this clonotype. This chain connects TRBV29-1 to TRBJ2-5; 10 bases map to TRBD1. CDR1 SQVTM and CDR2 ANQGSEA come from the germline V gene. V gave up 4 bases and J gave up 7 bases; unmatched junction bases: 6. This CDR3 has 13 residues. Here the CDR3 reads CSVADRGLGTQYF. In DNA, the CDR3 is TGCAGCGTTGCGGACAGGGGGTTAGGGACCCAGTACTTC. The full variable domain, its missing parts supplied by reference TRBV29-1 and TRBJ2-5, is SAVISQKPSRDICQRGTSLTIQCQVDSQVTMMFWYRQQPGQSLTLIATANQGSEATYESGFVIDKFPISRPNLTFSTLTVSNMSPEDSSIYLCSVADRGLGTQYFGPGTRLLVL.

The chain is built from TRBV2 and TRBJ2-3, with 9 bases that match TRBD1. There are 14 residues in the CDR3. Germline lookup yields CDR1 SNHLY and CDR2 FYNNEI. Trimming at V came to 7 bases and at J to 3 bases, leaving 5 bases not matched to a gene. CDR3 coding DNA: TGTGCCAGCAATGGACAGGGGAGAACAGATACGCAGTATTTT. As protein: CASNGQGRTDTQYF.

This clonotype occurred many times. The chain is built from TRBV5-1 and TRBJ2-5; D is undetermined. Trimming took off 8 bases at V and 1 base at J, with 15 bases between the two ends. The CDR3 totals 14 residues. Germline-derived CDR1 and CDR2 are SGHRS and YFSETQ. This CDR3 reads CASKEPGAQETQYF. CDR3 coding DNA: TGCGCCAGTAAGGAACCAGGCGCCCAAGAGACCCAGTACTTC.

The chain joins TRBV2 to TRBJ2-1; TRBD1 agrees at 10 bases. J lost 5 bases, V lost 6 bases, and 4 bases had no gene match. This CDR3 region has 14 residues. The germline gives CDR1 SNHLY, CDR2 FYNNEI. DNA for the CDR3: TGTGCCAGCAGGACCGGGACAGGGGACAATGAGCAGTTCTTC. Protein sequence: CASRTGTGDNEQFF. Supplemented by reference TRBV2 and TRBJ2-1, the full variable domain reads EPEVTQTPSHQVTQMGQEVILRCVPISNHLYFYWYRQILGQKVEFLVSFYNNEISEKSEIFDDQFSVERPDGSNFTLKIRSTKLEDSAMYFCASRTGTGDNEQFFGPGTRLTVL.

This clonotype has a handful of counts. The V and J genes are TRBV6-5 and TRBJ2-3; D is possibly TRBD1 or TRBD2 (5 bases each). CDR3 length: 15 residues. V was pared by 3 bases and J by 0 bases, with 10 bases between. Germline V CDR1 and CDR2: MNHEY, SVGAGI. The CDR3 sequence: CASSYQGASTDTQYF. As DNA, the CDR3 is TGTGCCAGCAGTTATCAGGGAGCTAGCACAGATACGCAGTATTTT.